Below, 10 T cell receptor beta chains from the same sample are listed, as sequenced in a study of brain T cells in children with intractable seizures. Assay used: immunoSEQ multiplex PCR; TCRdb lists only in-frame clones, some missing. The sample has some 64,000 clones, 90% to 97% seen once. Sequencing was performed on peripheral blood, taken at surgery. Receptors originate from a boy in the first two years of life with focal cortical dysplasia and intractable seizures.

J is TRBJ2-1 and V is TRBV7-6, with TRBD2 matching 8 bases. The CDR3 length is 14 residues. The V and J ends lost 1 base and 7 bases, in that order; junction bases with no gene match: 3. Germline values: CDR1 SGHVS, CDR2 FNYEAQ. CDR3 sequence: CASSLGGLGNEQFF. CDR3 sequence (DNA): TGTGCCAGCAGCTTAGGGGGACTAGGAAATGAGCAGTTCTTC.

Written as DNA, the CDR3 is TGTGCCAGCAGTTACTCCCCCGACGGGACGCCCCAGCATTTT. Its translation: CASSYSPDGTPQHF. J is TRBJ1-5 and V is TRBV6-5; TRBD1 is a possible D gene (5 bases). V was clipped by 0 bases and J by 9 bases, with 12 bases between them. Germline V gene data show CDR1 as MNHEY and CDR2 as SVGAGI. The CDR3 consists of 14 residues.

This chain links TRBV10-3 with TRBJ2-7, with 8 nucleotides matching TRBD2. V shed 2 bases, J shed 7 bases, and the junction held 10 bases outside the gene matches. Germline values: CDR1 ENHRY, CDR2 SYGVKD. The CDR3 is made up of 15 amino acids. CDR3: CAISEGVTGGREQYF. DNA for the CDR3: TGTGCCATCAGTGAGGGGGTAACGGGGGGGCGAGAGCAGTACTTC.

This chain joins TRBV10-3 and TRBJ2-7; the D is unclear. The germline gives CDR1 ENHRY, CDR2 SYGVKD. Trimming took off 7 bases at V and 2 bases at J, with 9 bases between the two ends. The CDR3 covers 12 residues. This chain's CDR3 is CAIKSGAYEQYF. The CDR3 bases are TGTGCCATCAAGAGTGGGGCCTACGAGCAGTACTTC.

This clone was observed a single time. The chain uses TRBV15 and TRBJ1-5, with D hard to call. The CDR3 length is 16 residues. Trimming stripped 3 bases from V and 5 bases from J, with 17 bases between. CDR1 and CDR2 from the germline V gene are LNHNV and YYDKDF (reference sequence). The CDR3 coding sequence is TGTGCCACCAGCAGCGGCATTTTGGGTCTTTATCAGCCCCAGCATTTT. Protein sequence: CATSSGILGLYQPQHF.

The rearrangement links TRBV7-9 to TRBJ2-3, with TRBD2 matching 8 bases. Germline V lookup: CDR1 SEHNR, CDR2 FQNEAQ (reference sequence). The length of the CDR3 is 15 residues. Germline trimming cut 2 bases from V and 3 bases from J; bases unmatched to any gene: 4. The CDR3 DNA reads as TGTGCCAGCAGCTTATGGAGCGGGAGTACAGATACGCAGTATTTT. Translated: CASSLWSGSTDTQYF.

The V gene is TRBV5-6, the J gene TRBJ2-5; D possibly corresponds to TRBD1 (6 bases). The CDR3 extends over 13 amino acids. Trimming removed 4 bases from V and 4 bases from J, with 11 bases in between. Germline V lookup: CDR1 SGHDT, CDR2 YYEEEE. This chain's CDR3 is CASSQAGVETQYF. DNA of the CDR3: TGTGCCAGCAGCCAGGCAGGGGTAGAGACCCAGTACTTC.

The V gene is TRBV19, the J gene TRBJ1-6, with no clear D. Germline V gene sequence: CDR1 LNHDA, CDR2 SQIVND (reference sequence). V dropped 2 bases and J dropped 9 bases, with 20 bases sitting between them. This CDR3 has 17 amino acids. CDR3 protein: CASSILFREKAGSPLHF. CDR3 nucleotides: TGTGCCAGTAGTATACTGTTTCGGGAGAAGGCGGGTTCACCCCTCCACTTT.

V gene TRBV5-1 combines with J gene TRBJ1-2; 10 bases line up with TRBD1. Germline V gene data show CDR1 as SGHRS and CDR2 as YFSETQ. After removal of 0 bases from V and 6 bases from J, the junction contained 2 bases not matched to a gene. The CDR3 consists of 14 residues. CDR3 nucleotides: TGCGCCAGCAGCTTGGTTGACAGGGGGCATGGCTACACCTTC. Protein product: CASSLVDRGHGYTF.

The CDR3 region has the DNA TGTGCCACCAGCCGGAGCGGGGGGAACACCGGGGAGCTGTTTTTT. Protein: CATSRSGGNTGELFF. The rearrangement links TRBV24-1 to TRBJ2-2, with 8 bases identical to TRBD2. V lost 7 bases to trimming and J lost 1 base; unmatched junction nucleotides: 4. CDR1 is KGHDR, CDR2 SFDVKD, per germline. This CDR3 is 15 amino acids long.